A single sample gave rise to the 25 T cell receptor beta chains below, sequenced in a study of STAT3 mutations in large granular lymphocyte leukemia. Produced via immunoSEQ multiplex PCR; TCRdb's table is partial and in-frame only. The sample lists tens of thousands of clones; over 65% were seen once. General study findings and limits: Every T-LGLL patient had at least one immunodominant TCRbeta clonotype.

These receptors' targets are unknown. The sequencing sample was made of peripheral blood mononuclear cells. These receptors all stem from a woman between 45 and 60 years old with T-cell large granular lymphocyte leukemia. Some clones in this sample may be carry-over from other donors' samples.

The chain recombines TRBV28 with TRBJ2-3, with TRBD2 identical over 12 bases. CDR3 length: 16 residues. J gave up 2 bases and V 6 bases, and 6 bases lay outside the gene matches. CDR1 and CDR2 from the germline V gene are MDHEN and SYDVKM. CDR3 nucleotides: TGTGCCAGCAGCTCCGGACTAGCGGGAAACACAGATACGCAGTATTTT. This sequence encodes CASSSGLAGNTDTQYF.

V gene TRBV19 combines with J gene TRBJ2-7; D remains ambiguous. Looked up from germline, CDR1 is LNHDA and CDR2 is SQIVND (reference sequence). The CDR3 runs 13 residues. Trimming removed 1 base from V and 4 bases from J, with 8 bases in between. For the CDR3, the DNA is TGTGCCAGTAGTATAGCGTACAGTTACGAGCAGTACTTC. It translates to CASSIAYSYEQYF.

This chain uses TRBV5-5 with TRBJ2-2; D is unresolved. The V end was cut by 4 bases, the J end by 3 bases, with 4 bases between. The CDR3 consists of 12 residues. In germline, CDR1 is SGHKS, CDR2 YYEKEE (reference sequence). The CDR3 protein is CASSPYTGELFF. For the CDR3, the DNA is TGTGCCAGCAGCCCATACACCGGGGAGCTGTTTTTT.

CDR3 sequence: CASSTRTSSGANVLTF. The CDR3 DNA is TGTGCCAGTAGTACCCGGACGAGCTCTGGGGCCAACGTCCTGACTTTC. J is TRBJ2-6 and V is TRBV19; D is unresolved. Germline lookup yields CDR1 LNHDA and CDR2 SQIVND (reference sequence). V was pared by 4 bases and J by 0 bases, with 10 bases between. This CDR3 is 16 amino acids long.

This clone is labeled as medium-sized (0.01 to 0.1%). The rearrangement links TRBV6-5 to TRBJ1-4, with D possibly being TRBD1 (6 bases). Germline CDR1 is MNHEY and CDR2 is SVGAGI. There are 15 residues in the CDR3. Trimming took 6 bases from V and 3 from J, leaving 14 bases between them. In nucleotides, the CDR3 is TGTGCCAGCAGGGACGGGGGCGAGGCTAATGAAAAACTGTTTTTT. The encoded protein is CASRDGGEANEKLFF.

The V call is TRBV7-9, the J call TRBJ2-2; the D gene could be TRBD1 or TRBD2 (5 bases each). This CDR3 region has 18 residues. V was clipped by 5 bases and J by 5 bases, with 24 bases between them. Per the germline V gene, CDR1 is SEHNR and CDR2 is FQNEAQ (reference sequence). For the CDR3, the DNA is TGTGCCAGCAGCCAGGGAGCGAAAGGGAAGAGACTTACCGGGGAGCTGTTTTTT. It encodes CASSQGAKGKRLTGELFF.

The chain carries TRBV23-1 and TRBJ2-7, with TRBD1 matching over 9 bases. TRBV23-1 is sorted into the ORF group, with uncertain function. The CDR3 sequence is 16 residues long. The ends lost 3 bases at V and 3 bases at J; junction bases unmatched: 9. CDR3 protein: CASSQRPGQGIYEQYF. The CDR3 nucleotides read TGCGCCAGCAGTCAGCGCCCGGGACAGGGAATCTACGAGCAGTACTTC.

The chain joins TRBV9 to TRBJ2-7; TRBD2 might be the D (6 bases). Trimming left V 0 bases short and J 3 bases short, with 13 bases between. This CDR3 is 15 amino acids long. CDR1 SGDLS and CDR2 YYNGEE come from the germline V gene. The CDR3 nucleotides read TGTGCCAGCAGCGTAGGGGGGGAGGTGTACTACGAGCAGTACTTC. This encodes CASSVGGEVYYEQYF.

V and J are TRBV5-1 and TRBJ2-5; 7 bases fit TRBD1. Losses at the gene ends were 0 bases for V and 0 bases for J; bases not matched to a gene: 11. The germline CDR1 and CDR2 sequences are SGHRS and YFSETQ. The CDR3 has 18 amino acids. The CDR3 sequence is CASSLAVLGGQYQETQYF. The CDR3, as DNA: TGCGCCAGCAGCTTGGCAGTTTTAGGGGGCCAGTACCAAGAGACCCAGTACTTC. The full variable domain, its missing parts supplied by reference TRBV5-1 and TRBJ2-5, is KAGVTQTPRYLIKTRGQQVTLSCSPISGHRSVSWYQQTPGQGLQFLFEYFSETQRNKGNFPGRFSGRQFSNSRSEMNVSTLELGDSALYLCASSLAVLGGQYQETQYFGPGTRLLVL.

In its sample, this clone was seen once. V usage is TRBV19 and J usage is TRBJ2-7; 7 bases are a match to TRBD2. CDR3 length: 13 amino acids. Trimming at V came to 1 base and at J to 5 bases, leaving 2 bases not matched to a gene. The V gene's germline CDR1 is LNHDA and CDR2 SQIVND (reference sequence). CDR3 nucleotides: TGTGCCAGTAGTATAGTGGGGGGGAACGAGCAGTACTTC. Amino acids: CASSIVGGNEQYF.

This chain uses TRBV29-1 with TRBJ2-7, with 7 bases identical to TRBD2. Germline V CDR1 and CDR2: SQVTM, ANQGSEA. This CDR3 has 14 residues. Trimming took 2 bases from V and 2 from J; bases not matched to a gene: 6. The DNA of the CDR3 is TGCAGCGTTGAACGGCGGGAGTACCCCTACGAGCAGTACTTC. Translated: CSVERREYPYEQYF.

V gene TRBV6-5 combines with J gene TRBJ2-7, with 10 bases aligning to TRBD2. Germline values: CDR1 MNHEY, CDR2 SVGAGI. This CDR3 contains 15 residues. V trimming: 2 bases; J trimming: 1 base; junction bases outside the gene matches: 2. CDR3 residues: CASSYGTSASYEQYF. Written as DNA, the CDR3 is TGTGCCAGCAGTTACGGGACTAGCGCGTCCTACGAGCAGTACTTC.

This clone appeared a single time. Distinct nucleotide sequences in the sample also encode this CDR3. The chain uses TRBV5-1 and TRBJ2-3; TRBD1 matches at 9 bases. This CDR3 is built from 14 residues. Germline V gene lookup returns CDR1 SGHRS and CDR2 YFSETQ. Losses at the gene ends were 0 bases for V and 5 bases for J; bases not matched to a gene: 1. The CDR3 DNA reads as TGCGCCAGCAGCTTGGACAGGGGGCGAGATACGCAGTATTTT. Protein sequence: CASSLDRGRDTQYF.

The V call is TRBV28, the J call TRBJ2-7; 9 bases are a match to TRBD2. CDR3 length: 13 residues. The germline CDR1 and CDR2 sequences are MDHEN and SYDVKM. Trimming cost V 7 bases and J 2 bases; bases outside gene matches: 3. CDR3 sequence: CASKAGGPYEQYF. Written as DNA, the CDR3 is TGTGCCAGCAAGGCGGGAGGGCCCTACGAGCAGTACTTC.

The chain recombines TRBV5-1 with TRBJ1-3; no clear D. The CDR3 has 16 residues. Trimming shortened V by 3 bases and J by 2 bases, and 15 bases separated the two germline ends. The germline CDR1 and CDR2 sequences are SGHRS and YFSETQ. In DNA, the CDR3 is TGCGCCAGCAGCTATGTCTCAGGAGCGGCTGGAAACACCATATATTTT. This translates into CASSYVSGAAGNTIYF.

This rearrangement joins TRBV28 to TRBJ1-2, with D maybe TRBD1 (6 bases). Germline assignment: CDR1 MDHEN and CDR2 SYDVKM. The germline V and J ends were trimmed by 8 bases and 5 bases, with 15 bases remaining between them. This CDR3 has 13 residues. DNA of the CDR3: TGTGCCAGCGGACCCGGGACATATTATGGCTACACCTTC. This sequence encodes CASGPGTYYGYTF.

The V gene is TRBV29-1, the J gene TRBJ1-2; unclear D gene. This CDR3 region has 16 residues. Looked up from germline, CDR1 is SQVTM and CDR2 is ANQGSEA. V shed 0 bases and J shed 0 bases, with 14 bases lying between them. This CDR3 reads CSVEEGRVRANYGYTF. Written as DNA, the CDR3 is TGCAGCGTTGAAGAGGGAAGAGTTCGAGCTAACTATGGCTACACCTTC.

This sequence joins TRBV4-3 and TRBJ2-7, with D possibly matching TRBD1 (5 bases). CDR1 is LGHNA and CDR2 is YSLEER in the germline V gene. With 1 base removed from V and 3 bases from J, the gap between germline ends came to 13 bases. The CDR3 is made up of 15 amino acids. The CDR3 here is CASSQGTLRGYEQYF. The DNA of the CDR3 is TGCGCCAGCAGCCAAGGGACGCTTAGGGGCTACGAGCAGTACTTC.

CDR3 nucleotide sequence: TGTGCCAGCAGTTTACAATGGGGAAATGGCTACACCTTC. Protein sequence: CASSLQWGNGYTF. The V and J genes are TRBV28 and TRBJ1-2; D unresolved. Germline V gene sequence: CDR1 MDHEN, CDR2 SYDVKM. Trimming took 2 bases from V and 6 from J, leaving 10 bases between them. This CDR3 comprises 13 residues.

V gene TRBV4-1 combines with J gene TRBJ2-7, with 7 bases matching TRBD2. CDR3 length: 13 residues. CDR1 is MGHRA, CDR2 YSYEKL, per germline. V trimming: 5 bases; J trimming: 0 bases; junction bases outside the gene matches: 1. CDR3 loop: CASSSGDSYEQYF. CDR3 nucleotides: TGCGCCAGCAGCAGCGGGGACTCCTACGAGCAGTACTTC.

The chain joins TRBV21-1 to TRBJ1-5. TRBV21-1 is designated a pseudogene. This CDR3 spans 10 amino acids. The CDR3, as DNA: TGTGCCAGCAGCATACAGCCCCAGCATTTT. This gives the protein CASSIQPQHF.

J is TRBJ2-7 and V is TRBV4-3, with 8 bases matching TRBD1. CDR1 and CDR2 (germline): LGHNA, YSLEER. V lost 3 bases, J lost 6 bases, and 7 bases stayed unmatched. The CDR3 is made up of 14 amino acids. The CDR3 nucleotides are TGCGCCAGCAGCCAGACCCGGACAGGGTCCGAGCAGTACTTC. It codes for CASSQTRTGSEQYF.

This clone is medium-sized within its sample. The chain carries TRBV15 and TRBJ2-1, with a possible D match to TRBD2 (5 bases). The germline gives CDR1 LNHNV, CDR2 YYDKDF (reference sequence). The CDR3 is made up of 14 amino acids. Trimming stripped 6 bases from V and 4 bases from J, with 13 bases between. The CDR3 protein is CATRDSTIYNEQFF. In nucleotides, the CDR3 is TGTGCCACCAGGGACTCTACAATTTACAATGAGCAGTTCTTC.

This clone occurred once. The rearrangement joins TRBV4-2 to TRBJ1-1; D gene ambiguous. Germline CDR1 reads LGHNA; CDR2 reads YNFKEQ. This CDR3 has 15 residues. V gave up 0 bases and J gave up 11 bases, with 19 bases separating them. The CDR3 DNA follows: TGTGCCAGCAGCCAAGAAGGACTGTCGGGTGGGAAGGCTTTCTTT. Encoded protein: CASSQEGLSGGKAFF.

This chain links TRBV5-6 with TRBJ2-7, with TRBD1 matching 9 bases. The length of the CDR3 is 14 residues. J gave up 3 bases and V 3 bases, and 4 bases lay outside the gene matches. Per germline, CDR1 SGHDT and CDR2 YYEEEE. The chain's CDR3 is CASSWDRANYEQYF. CDR3 bases: TGTGCCAGCAGCTGGGACAGGGCCAACTACGAGCAGTACTTC.